Presented here are 20 T cell receptor beta chains from one specimen sequenced in a study of T-cell reconstitution after alpha-beta-depleted transplantation in children. As it was prepared, the TCRbeta library received unique molecular identifiers. From the PCR reads, TCRdb called clonotypes with MiXCR, one entry per CDR3 protein. The sample lists about 610,000 distinct CDR3 sequences; about 10% were seen once. The material sequenced was PBMCs from the stem cell graft donor, taken from the stem cell graft. These receptors all come from a human donor who donated a stem cell graft to a child with acute myeloid leukemia.

This clonotype was seen only a few times. The chain employs TRBV24-1 and TRBJ2-2; D uncertain. Deletions cut 7 bases from V and 5 bases from J, with 10 bases between. Germline loops: CDR1 KGHDR, CDR2 SFDVKD. The CDR3 covers 13 residues. CDR3 loop: CATREALTGELFF. For the CDR3, the DNA is TGTGCCACCAGGGAAGCGTTAACCGGGGAGCTGTTTTTT.

This chain connects TRBV18 to TRBJ2-7; possibly TRBD1 for D (6 bases). Germline V gives CDR1 KGHSH, CDR2 LQKENI. The CDR3 is 14 residues long. Trimming removed 3 bases at V and 2 bases at J, with 11 bases between. This CDR3 is CASSPGTNPYEQYF. In DNA, the CDR3 is TGTGCCAGCTCACCCGGGACAAATCCCTACGAGCAGTACTTC. Filled out from reference TRBV18 and TRBJ2-7, the complete variable domain reads NAGVMQNPRHLVRRRGQEARLRCSPMKGHSHVYWYRQLPEEGLKFMVYLQKENIIDESGMPKERFSAEFPKEGPSILRIQQVVRGDSAAYFCASSPGTNPYEQYFGPGTRLTVT.

V gene TRBV7-6 combines with J gene TRBJ2-1; the D gene is possibly TRBD1 (5 bases). The CDR3 is made up of 14 amino acids. Germline lookup yields CDR1 SGHVS and CDR2 FNYEAQ. Between the trimmed V and J ends, which lost 5 bases and 4 bases, there was a span of 12 bases. The CDR3 DNA sequence: TGTGCCAGCAGCCCAGGGTCGGCTTACAATGAGCAGTTCTTC. Its protein product is CASSPGSAYNEQFF.

This clonotype appeared many times. The J gene is TRBJ2-5, the V gene TRBV29-1; a weak D match, TRBD2 (6 bases). The CDR3 covers 13 residues. The germline V and J ends were trimmed by 2 bases and 3 bases, with 10 bases remaining between them. Looked up from germline, CDR1 is SQVTM and CDR2 is ANQGSEA. The CDR3 spells CSVEYGREETQYF. CDR3 nucleotide sequence: TGCAGCGTTGAATACGGGAGAGAAGAGACCCAGTACTTC.

This sequence joins TRBV18 and TRBJ2-7; D possibly corresponds to TRBD2 (6 bases). V was cut by 3 bases and J by 4 bases, with 13 bases left in between. The CDR3 covers 14 residues. Germline assignment: CDR1 KGHSH and CDR2 LQKENI. CDR3 sequence: CASSPLASTYEQYF. In DNA form, the CDR3 reads TGTGCCAGCTCACCGCTAGCGAGCACATACGAGCAGTACTTC.

The chain uses TRBV7-9 and TRBJ2-1; no clear D. CDR1 is SEHNR and CDR2 is FQNEAQ in the germline V gene (reference sequence). This CDR3 spans 16 amino acids. The V gene lost 1 base and the J gene lost 5 bases, with 15 bases spanning the gap. The CDR3 sequence is CASSLVAVGEDNEQFF. The CDR3 nucleotides are TGTGCCAGCAGCTTAGTGGCGGTTGGGGAAGACAATGAGCAGTTCTTC. Complete variable domain (other parts from reference TRBV7-9 and TRBJ2-1): DTGVSQNPRHKITKRGQNVTFRCDPISEHNRLYWYRQTLGQGPEFLTYFQNEAQLEKSRLLSDRFSAERPKGSFSTLEIQRTEQGDSAMYLCASSLVAVGEDNEQFFGPGTRLTVL.

This clonotype showed up just a few times. The CDR3 DNA sequence: TGTGCCAGCAGCTCCCAGAGCGGAAGCACCTCCTACGAGCAGTACTTC. Encoded protein: CASSSQSGSTSYEQYF. This chain joins TRBV7-2 and TRBJ2-7; a possible D gene is TRBD2 (5 bases). V shed 4 bases and J shed 0 bases, with 16 bases lying between them. CDR1 is SGHTA, CDR2 FQGNSA, per germline. This CDR3 is built from 16 residues.

V gene TRBV29-1 combines with J gene TRBJ2-4, with 8 bases fitting TRBD2. J gave up 0 bases and V 4 bases, and 8 bases lay outside the gene matches. Per germline, CDR1 SQVTM and CDR2 ANQGSEA. The CDR3 has 16 amino acids. The CDR3 coding sequence is TGCAGCGTTGCGGGGGGGCTTGTACCAGCCAAAAACATTCAGTACTTC. Translated: CSVAGGLVPAKNIQYF.

This clonotype was found a few times. V is TRBV7-3 and J is TRBJ1-2; the D gene is possibly TRBD1 (6 bases). The CDR3 loop spans 16 amino acids. The germline V gene has CDR1 SGHTA and CDR2 FQGTGA. Deletions cut 3 bases from V and 4 bases from J, with 18 bases between. CDR3: CASSFGGGHLGYGYTF. In nucleotides, the CDR3 is TGTGCCAGCAGCTTCGGGGGGGGCCACCTGGGCTATGGCTACACCTTC. Full variable domain (missing parts from reference TRBV7-3 and TRBJ1-2): GAGVSQTPSNKVTEKGKYVELRCDPISGHTALYWYRQSLGQGPEFLIYFQGTGAADDSGLPNDRFFAVRPEGSVSTLKIQRTERGDSAVYLCASSFGGGHLGYGYTFGSGTRLTVV.

This clonotype was seen only a few times. The chain recombines TRBV20-1 with TRBJ2-5; D might be TRBD2 (6 bases). Trimming pared 5 bases from V and 4 bases from J, leaving 17 bases between. From germline, CDR1 is DFQATT and CDR2 SNEGSKA (reference sequence). This CDR3 spans 14 amino acids. CDR3 in DNA: TGCAGTGCTCGAACTAGCCGGGGTAGAGAGACCCAGTACTTC. Translated, it gives CSARTSRGRETQYF.

This clonotype appeared many times. This chain joins TRBV6-5 and TRBJ2-2; 8 bases map to TRBD1. The J segment lost 3 bases and the V segment lost 6 bases, leaving 6 bases of the junction unmatched. The CDR3 totals 15 residues. Germline lookup yields CDR1 MNHEY and CDR2 SVGAGI. CDR3 protein: CASRRQGLDTGELFF. The CDR3 DNA is TGTGCCAGCAGGAGACAGGGGTTGGACACCGGGGAGCTGTTTTTT.

The genes are TRBV5-1 and TRBJ2-5, with 7 bases that match TRBD2. The germline CDR1 and CDR2 sequences are SGHRS and YFSETQ. Trimming took 4 bases from V and 4 from J; bases not matched to a gene: 7. CDR3 length: 14 amino acids. The CDR3 DNA is TGCGCCAGCAGCCCGGGAGGAGTTGGAGAGACCCAGTACTTC. As protein: CASSPGGVGETQYF.

The chain links TRBV13 to TRBJ2-1; D may be TRBD1 (5 bases). CDR3 length: 11 amino acids. Trimming removed 4 bases at V and 8 bases at J, with 6 bases between. Per germline, CDR1 PRHDT and CDR2 FYEKMQ (reference sequence). The CDR3 spells CASSSQDEQFF. The CDR3 coding sequence is TGTGCCAGCAGCTCACAGGATGAGCAGTTCTTC.

This clonotype appeared a few times. The gene calls are TRBV9 and TRBJ1-2; tentatively, D is TRBD1 (5 bases). The length of the CDR3 is 16 residues. Germline V gives CDR1 SGDLS, CDR2 YYNGEE. V dropped 0 bases and J dropped 7 bases, with 19 bases sitting between them. CDR3 sequence reads: CASSVAPSGEGSGYTF. In DNA form, the CDR3 reads TGTGCCAGCAGCGTAGCACCCTCGGGGGAAGGGTCTGGCTACACCTTC. Drawing the rest from reference TRBV9 and TRBJ1-2, the complete variable domain is DSGVTQTPKHLITATGQRVTLRCSPRSGDLSVYWYQQSLDQGLQFLIQYYNGEERAKGNILERFSAQQFPDLHSELNLSSLELGDSALYFCASSVAPSGEGSGYTFGSGTRLTVV.

This clonotype has at least ten counts. The rearrangement links TRBV27 to TRBJ2-3, with 8 bases lining up with TRBD1. V was clipped by 4 bases and J by 1 base; unmatched bases: 4. The CDR3 contains 15 residues. Germline V lookup: CDR1 MNHEY, CDR2 SMNVEV (reference sequence). The CDR3 is CASSSPGQGTDTQYF. The CDR3 region has the DNA TGTGCCAGCAGTTCGCCGGGACAGGGCACAGATACGCAGTATTTT.

This clonotype has at least ten counts. CDR3 nucleotides: TGCGCCAGCAGCCCTGTAGCGGGAGGGGGTCAAGAGACCCAGTACTTC. Its translation: CASSPVAGGGQETQYF. The genes are TRBV5-1 and TRBJ2-5; 11 nucleotides align to TRBD2. CDR3 length equals 16 residues. With 4 bases clipped from V and 2 bases from J, the junction kept 7 bases outside the gene matches. Germline CDR1 SGHRS, CDR2 YFSETQ. The whole variable domain, filled in from reference TRBV5-1 and TRBJ2-5, reads KAGVTQTPRYLIKTRGQQVTLSCSPISGHRSVSWYQQTPGQGLQFLFEYFSETQRNKGNFPGRFSGRQFSNSRSEMNVSTLELGDSALYLCASSPVAGGGQETQYFGPGTRLLVL.

The V and J genes are TRBV30 and TRBJ1-3; maybe TRBD1 (5 bases). With 8 bases removed from V and 0 bases from J, the gap between germline ends came to 17 bases. This CDR3 has 15 residues. The germline gives CDR1 GTSNPN, CDR2 SVGIG (reference sequence). This CDR3 reads CALRDPGLSGNTIYF. The CDR3 nucleotides read TGTGCCCTACGGGACCCTGGACTCTCTGGAAACACCATATATTTT.

This clonotype occurred many times. The chain employs TRBV20-1 and TRBJ2-7; weak D call: TRBD1 (5 bases). Germline lookup yields CDR1 DFQATT and CDR2 SNEGSKA (reference sequence). This CDR3 spans 12 amino acids. V dropped 0 bases and J dropped 5 bases, with 8 bases sitting between them. CDR3 residues: CSARDLGHEQYF. DNA for the CDR3: TGCAGTGCTAGAGATCTGGGGCACGAGCAGTACTTC.

The rearrangement uses TRBV7-3 and TRBJ1-1; 7 bases align to TRBD1. This CDR3 comprises 15 residues. The germline V gene encodes CDR1 SGHTA and CDR2 FQGTGA. V lost 5 bases and J lost 7; bases outside the gene matches: 13. CDR3 loop: CASSLLGGASGEAFF. Here the CDR3 DNA reads TGTGCCAGCAGCCTACTAGGGGGCGCCTCTGGTGAAGCTTTCTTT. Supplemented by reference TRBV7-3 and TRBJ1-1, the full variable domain reads GAGVSQTPSNKVTEKGKYVELRCDPISGHTALYWYRQSLGQGPEFLIYFQGTGAADDSGLPNDRFFAVRPEGSVSTLKIQRTERGDSAVYLCASSLLGGASGEAFFGQGTRLTVV.

The chain couples TRBV6-2 or TRBV6-3 to TRBJ1-2; 8 bases are a match to TRBD1. The CDR3 has 16 amino acids. Looked up from germline, CDR1 is MNHEY and CDR2 is SVGEGT. V lost 6 bases, J lost 3 bases, and 12 bases stayed unmatched. CDR3 nucleotide sequence: TGTGCCAGCAGACCCTCCTGGACAGGGCGAGACTATGGCTACACCTTC. Translation: CASRPSWTGRDYGYTF.